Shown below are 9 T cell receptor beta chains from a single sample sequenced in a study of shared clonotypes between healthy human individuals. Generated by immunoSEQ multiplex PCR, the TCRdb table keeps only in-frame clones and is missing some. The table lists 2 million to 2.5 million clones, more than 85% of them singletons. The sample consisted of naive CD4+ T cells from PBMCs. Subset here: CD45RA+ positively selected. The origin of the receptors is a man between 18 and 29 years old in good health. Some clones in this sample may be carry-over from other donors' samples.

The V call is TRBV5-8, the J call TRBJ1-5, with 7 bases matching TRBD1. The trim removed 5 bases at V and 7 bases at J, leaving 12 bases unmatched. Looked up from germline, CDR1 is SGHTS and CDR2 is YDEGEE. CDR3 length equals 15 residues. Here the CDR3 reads CASSPSRGREQPQHF. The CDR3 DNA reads TGTGCCAGCAGTCCTTCGAGGGGGCGGGAGCAGCCCCAGCATTTT.

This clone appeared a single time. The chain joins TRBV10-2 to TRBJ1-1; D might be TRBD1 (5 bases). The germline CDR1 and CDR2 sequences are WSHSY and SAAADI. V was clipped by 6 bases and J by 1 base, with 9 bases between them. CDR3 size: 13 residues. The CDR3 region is CASSLTANTEAFF. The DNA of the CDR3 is TGCGCCAGCAGCCTGACAGCGAACACTGAAGCTTTCTTT.

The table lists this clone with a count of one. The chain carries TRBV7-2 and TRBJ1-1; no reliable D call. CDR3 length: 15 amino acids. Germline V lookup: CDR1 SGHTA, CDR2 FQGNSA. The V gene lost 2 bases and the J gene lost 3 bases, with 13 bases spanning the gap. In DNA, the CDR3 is TGTGCCAGCAGCTTAACGGCCCCCTCGGACACTGAAGCTTTCTTT. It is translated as CASSLTAPSDTEAFF.

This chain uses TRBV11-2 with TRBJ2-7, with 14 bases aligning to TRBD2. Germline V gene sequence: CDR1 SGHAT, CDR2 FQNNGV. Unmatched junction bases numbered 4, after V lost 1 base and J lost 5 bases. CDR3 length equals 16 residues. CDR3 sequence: CASSLARLAGGHEQYF. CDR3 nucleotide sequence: TGTGCCAGCAGCTTAGCCCGACTAGCGGGAGGGCACGAGCAGTACTTC.

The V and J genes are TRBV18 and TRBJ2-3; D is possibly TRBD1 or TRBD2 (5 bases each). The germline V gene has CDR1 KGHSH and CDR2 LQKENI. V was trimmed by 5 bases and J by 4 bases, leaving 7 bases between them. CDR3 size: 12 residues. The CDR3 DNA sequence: TGTGCCAGCTCAGGGGACGCAGATACGCAGTATTTT. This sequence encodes CASSGDADTQYF.

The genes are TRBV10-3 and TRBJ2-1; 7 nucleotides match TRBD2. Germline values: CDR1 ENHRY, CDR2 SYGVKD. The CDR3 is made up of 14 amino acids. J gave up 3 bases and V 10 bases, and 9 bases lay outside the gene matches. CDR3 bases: TGTGCCAGCAAGGCTGGGGGGGACTACAATGAGCAGTTCTTC. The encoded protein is CASKAGGDYNEQFF.

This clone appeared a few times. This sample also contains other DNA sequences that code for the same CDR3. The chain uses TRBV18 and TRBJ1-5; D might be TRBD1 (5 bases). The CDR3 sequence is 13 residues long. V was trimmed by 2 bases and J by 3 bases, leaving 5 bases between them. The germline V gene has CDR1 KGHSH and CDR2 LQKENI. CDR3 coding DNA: TGTGCCAGCTCACCAGGGGCCAATCAGCCCCAGCATTTT. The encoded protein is CASSPGANQPQHF.

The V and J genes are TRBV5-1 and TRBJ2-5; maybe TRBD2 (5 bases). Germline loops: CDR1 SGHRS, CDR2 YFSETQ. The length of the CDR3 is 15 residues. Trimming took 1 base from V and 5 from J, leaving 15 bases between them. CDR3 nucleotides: TGCGCCAGCAGCTTGCACCTTGCGGGTAGGGAGACCCAGTACTTC. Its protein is CASSLHLAGRETQYF.

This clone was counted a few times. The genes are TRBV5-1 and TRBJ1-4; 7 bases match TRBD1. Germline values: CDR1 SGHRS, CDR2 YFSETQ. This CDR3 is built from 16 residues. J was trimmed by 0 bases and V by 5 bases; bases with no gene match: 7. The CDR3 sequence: CASRGTGTATNEKLFF. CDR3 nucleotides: TGCGCCAGCAGGGGAACAGGGACAGCAACTAATGAAAAACTGTTTTTT.